The clone carrying this T cell receptor (beta chain) was detected only once. Its antigen is unknown. Germline V CDR1 and CDR2: SGHAT, FQNNGV. The CDR3 extends over 14 amino acids. V lost 5 bases, J lost 8 bases, and 18 bases lay in between. This sample was included in a study of cytomegalovirus exposure and HLA in healthy donors. About the research overall: Across around 400 genotyped donors, about 81% landed in the Caucasian-associated ancestry cluster. Overall study results and limits: Exclusion as indistinguishable affected some V segments, including TRBV6-2 and TRBV6-3. HLA alleles showed associations with some 17,000 TCR beta sequences in a later analysis, at a 0.05 false discovery rate. Prior analysis indicated that the majority of TCR beta V segments exhibited productivity approximately 90% or approximately 30% of the time.

PCR involved 60 Vbeta and 13 Jbeta primers. This table comes from immunoSEQ multiplex PCR, and its TCRdb copy is limited to in-frame clones, with some not included. The sample holds under 150,000 clones, about 80% seen once. Sequenced material: PBMCs. The receptor comes from a boy aged 2 to 9 in good health and CMV-seronegative. The chain carries TRBV11-2 and TRBJ1-2, with D tentatively TRBD1 (6 bases). The CDR3 nucleotides are TGTGCCAGCAGCGCAACTCCCGGGACACCCGGCTACACCTTC. It specifies CASSATPGTPGYTF.